This T cell receptor beta chain stems from a study of CD8+CD57+ T cells in acquired aplastic anemia. The wider study: The DNA of sorted CD4+ and CD8+ cells averaged around 3.2 ug. Read counts for CD4+ cells (from healthy donors) averaged about 10.8 million.

Study-wide findings and caveats: Patients and controls shared over 25 CD8+ CDR3 sequences.

Germline V gives CDR1 SGDLS, CDR2 YYNGEE. V lost 2 bases to trimming and J lost 4 bases, with 17 bases between them. The CDR3 has 16 amino acids. Profiling of TCR beta VDJ combinations and CDR3 sequences used genomic DNA as template. TCRdb redid the calling of the reads with MiXCR, one entry per CDR3 protein. The sample lists about 220,000 distinct CDR3 sequences; 30% to 35% were seen once. In this sample, this clonotype turned up once. Its antigen is not identified. This may stem from a read error, because a much larger clone lies one nucleotide away. This is likely a read error, given that the CDR3 carries no conserved phenylalanine or tryptophan at its end.

The sequence came from a human donor in good health, serving as a control. The chain carries TRBV9 and TRBJ2-3; D possibly corresponds to TRBD1 (5 bases). Sequencing input: sorted CD4+, CD8+, or CD8+CD57+ T cells (not recorded which) from PBMCs. CDR3 DNA sequence: TGTGCCAGCAGCGTGTTCGTAGGGGAATGGGCAGATACGCAGTATTCT. Its protein product is CASSVFVGEWADTQYS.